The 7 T cell receptor beta chains listed next were all sequenced from one sample in a study of radiotherapy plus CTLA-4 blockade in lung cancer (dated by TCRdb to 2016 to 2018). Library preparation was by the immunoSEQ multiplex PCR assay. TCRdb retrieved this table from immuneACCESS and kept in-frame rearrangements only. Not all clones are present; in checked studies, unresolved V genes account for under half, and no reason is known for the remainder. This sample comprises some 64,000 clones, 70% to 85% of them detected only once. Approximately 4.5% of the sample rests with the top ten. The source was peripheral blood, collected from a patient treated with radiotherapy plus ipilimumab. The receptors stem from a human donor with non-small cell lung cancer who had a complete response to radiotherapy plus ipilimumab.

The chain couples TRBV2 to TRBJ1-1; 8 positions agree with TRBD1. Germline V gene sequence: CDR1 SNHLY, CDR2 FYNNEI. V lost 5 bases, J lost 5 bases, and 4 bases stayed unmatched. CDR3 length equals 13 residues. CDR3 sequence (DNA): TGTGCCAGCAGTCGGACAGGGATGACTGAAGCTTTCTTT. It encodes CASSRTGMTEAFF.

This chain links TRBV18 with TRBJ2-7, with TRBD1 identical over 8 bases. J gave up 3 bases and V 0 bases, and 4 bases lay outside the gene matches. The CDR3 is 15 amino acids. Germline assignment: CDR1 KGHSH and CDR2 LQKENI. CDR3 DNA: TGTGCCAGCTCACCACCGGGACAGGCCTTCTACGAGCAGTACTTC. Protein: CASSPPGQAFYEQYF.

This clone came up a few times. The chain combines TRBV6-6 with TRBJ2-7, with 8 nucleotides matching TRBD1. Germline V CDR1 and CDR2: MNHNY, SVGAGI (reference sequence). The V and J ends lost 0 bases and 1 base, in that order; junction bases with no gene match: 2. The CDR3 is 15 amino acids. The CDR3 DNA sequence: TGTGCCAGCAGTTACTCCGGGGACAGGTCCTACGAGCAGTACTTC. Its translation: CASSYSGDRSYEQYF.

The chain links TRBV11-2 to TRBJ2-3; D unresolved. This CDR3 spans 15 amino acids. V shed 5 bases and J shed 1 base, with 13 bases lying between them. Germline CDR1 is SGHAT and CDR2 is FQNNGV. CDR3 bases: TGTGCCAGCAGCCCGTCGGCGGATCGCACAGATACGCAGTATTTT. Amino acid sequence: CASSPSADRTDTQYF.

This clone was counted only a few times. This rearrangement joins TRBV28 to TRBJ1-2; 7 nucleotides match TRBD1. V was clipped by 3 bases and J by 0 bases; unmatched bases: 7. This CDR3 has 16 residues. Per the germline V gene, CDR1 is MDHEN and CDR2 is SYDVKM. The CDR3 sequence: CASSFIRDSANYGYTF. DNA for the CDR3: TGTGCCAGCAGTTTCATCCGGGACAGCGCTAACTATGGCTACACCTTC.

The chain uses TRBV18 and TRBJ2-1, with D unclear. Trimming removed 3 bases at V and 1 base at J, with 7 bases between. This CDR3 is built from 14 residues. Germline V gene lookup returns CDR1 KGHSH and CDR2 LQKENI. In DNA, the CDR3 is TGTGCCAGCTCACCGACGGAATCCTACAATGAGCAGTTCTTC. This codes for CASSPTESYNEQFF.

The chain combines TRBV7-2 with TRBJ1-2, with D uncertain. The germline V gene has CDR1 SGHTA and CDR2 FQGNSA. The ends were cut back, 2 bases at V and 2 bases at J, with 6 bases in the middle. The CDR3 has 13 residues. The DNA for the CDR3 is TGTGCCAGCAGCTTATCCAGGAACTATGGCTACACCTTC. Translated, it gives CASSLSRNYGYTF. Filled out from reference TRBV7-2 and TRBJ1-2, the complete variable domain reads GAGVSQSPSNKVTEKGKDVELRCDPISGHTALYWYRQSLGQGLEFLIYFQGNSAPDKSGLPSDRFSAERTGGSVSTLTIQRTQQEDSAVYLCASSLSRNYGYTFGSGTRLTVV.